This entry lists 16 T cell receptor beta chains sequenced from one sample in a study of response to subunit inactivated influenza vaccine. MiXCR was run by TCRdb on the RT-PCR reads, yielding one entry per CDR3 protein. Of about 520,000 distinct CDR3 sequences listed, 25% were seen once; the top ten hold over 1.5%. The sequencing here drew on CD4+ T cells sorted from PBMCs, taken more than 4 days after vaccination. All receptors come from a man between 50 and 59 years old who received an inactivated influenza vaccine.

This clonotype was seen ten or more times. V is TRBV6-1 and J is TRBJ1-5; TRBD1 matches 9 bases. The germline gives CDR1 MNHNS, CDR2 SASEGT. Trimming took 6 bases from V and 3 from J; bases not matched to a gene: 6. CDR3 size: 15 residues. DNA for the CDR3: TGTGCCAGCAGAAAAAGACAGGGGGTCAATCAGCCCCAGCATTTT. Encoded protein: CASRKRQGVNQPQHF.

The genes are TRBV2 and TRBJ2-3; 8 nucleotides match TRBD2. Germline CDR1 reads SNHLY; CDR2 reads FYNNEI. Trimming took 6 bases from V and 3 from J; bases not matched to a gene: 17. CDR3 length: 18 residues. The CDR3 DNA sequence: TGTGCCAGCAGAATGGACATACGCCCGAGCGGGAGTACAGATACGCAGTATTTT. It yields the protein CASRMDIRPSGSTDTQYF.

This sequence joins TRBV7-2 and TRBJ1-6, with a possible D match to TRBD1 (5 bases). Trimming shortened V by 5 bases and J by 7 bases, and 15 bases separated the two germline ends. Germline V gene sequence: CDR1 SGHTA, CDR2 FQGNSA. This CDR3 comprises 15 residues. The CDR3 DNA follows: TGTGCCAGCAGCGTATCAGGGTTCGGCAATTCACCCCTCCACTTT. Translation gives CASSVSGFGNSPLHF.

This clonotype was recorded many times. V gene TRBV18 combines with J gene TRBJ1-2; D remains ambiguous. The CDR3 covers 12 residues. V was clipped by 4 bases and J by 5 bases, with 8 bases between them. The germline V gene encodes CDR1 KGHSH and CDR2 LQKENI. CDR3 amino acids: CASSHKGYGYTF. The CDR3 nucleotides are TGTGCCAGCTCACATAAAGGATATGGCTACACCTTC.

Remarks on this clonotype: An end of the junction differs from the germline gene, which may be a read error. This sequence joins TRBV5-1 and TRBJ2-5; 8 nucleotides agree with TRBD2. Germline CDR1 SGHRS, CDR2 YFSETQ. This CDR3 spans 16 amino acids. The CDR3 is CDSSLSGTRLQETQYF. CDR3 coding DNA: TGCGACAGCAGCTTGTCCGGGACTAGACTTCAAGAGACCCAGTACTTC. The whole variable domain, filled in from reference TRBV5-1 and TRBJ2-5, reads KAGVTQTPRYLIKTRGQQVTLSCSPISGHRSVSWYQQTPGQGLQFLFEYFSETQRNKGNFPGRFSGRQFSNSRSEMNVSTLELGDSALYLCDSSLSGTRLQETQYFGPGTRLLVL.

The chain couples TRBV6-1 to TRBJ2-6; 11 bases are a match to TRBD1. With 4 bases clipped from V and 0 bases from J, the junction kept 5 bases outside the gene matches. Germline-derived CDR1 and CDR2 are MNHNS and SASEGT. The length of the CDR3 is 18 residues. The CDR3 DNA reads TGTGCCAGCAGTGCCGGGACAGGGGGACCCTCTGGGGCCAACGTCCTGACTTTC. Its translation: CASSAGTGGPSGANVLTF.

This clonotype was counted a few times. This chain uses TRBV20-1 with TRBJ1-6; the D is unclear. Trimming left V 5 bases short and J 10 bases short, with 12 bases between. Germline V gene sequence: CDR1 DFQATT, CDR2 SNEGSKA (reference sequence). The CDR3 is 12 residues long. CDR3 DNA: TGCAGTGCTCAGGAGGGAGCATCACCCCTCCACTTT. This encodes CSAQEGASPLHF.

This clonotype came up a few times. The J gene is TRBJ2-7, the V gene TRBV20-1; 7 positions match TRBD2. The CDR3 sequence is 14 residues long. The V segment lost 0 bases and the J segment 7 bases; nucleotides outside the gene matches: 9. The germline gives CDR1 DFQATT, CDR2 SNEGSKA (reference sequence). The CDR3 is CSARDMGGPGEQYF. DNA for the CDR3: TGCAGTGCTAGAGATATGGGAGGGCCGGGGGAGCAGTACTTC.

Only one count was recorded for this clonotype. A clone one base away is much larger, so this may be a read error. V is TRBV4-1 and J is TRBJ1-2; D is possibly TRBD1 (6 bases). The CDR3 extends over 14 amino acids. Germline V gene sequence: CDR1 MGHRA, CDR2 YSYEKL. The CDR3 region has the DNA TGCGCCAGCAGCCAAGATCGGGCAGGGGATGGCTACTCCTTC. Translation gives CASSQDRAGDGYSF.

The rearrangement links TRBV20-1 to TRBJ2-7; D might be TRBD1 (6 bases). The CDR3 consists of 15 residues. Looked up from germline, CDR1 is DFQATT and CDR2 is SNEGSKA (reference sequence). Trimming pared 1 base from V and 2 bases from J, leaving 15 bases between. CDR3 bases: TGCAGTGCTAGAGTGTCACAGGGTTCCCCCTACGAGCAGTACTTC. Translating gives CSARVSQGSPYEQYF.

In its sample, this clonotype was seen a few times. The CDR3 protein is CASSFQGGSDTQYF. The CDR3 DNA follows: TGTGCCAGCAGCTTCCAAGGGGGATCAGATACGCAGTATTTT. The rearrangement joins TRBV7-2 to TRBJ2-3; D is perhaps TRBD1 (6 bases). Trimming cost V 3 bases and J 4 bases, with 11 bases left between them. This CDR3 contains 14 residues. Germline loops: CDR1 SGHTA, CDR2 FQGNSA.

This clonotype was seen more than once but under ten times. The chain has TRBV5-1 and TRBJ2-1; 8 bases fit TRBD1. V gave up 5 bases and J gave up 2 bases; unmatched junction bases: 6. The germline V gene has CDR1 SGHRS and CDR2 YFSETQ. The CDR3 covers 15 residues. The DNA for the CDR3 is TGCGCCAGCAGTGATCAGGGGGCTACCTACAATGAGCAGTTCTTC. This codes for CASSDQGATYNEQFF.

This clonotype was recorded a few times. J is TRBJ2-7 and V is TRBV12-3 or TRBV12-4, with TRBD1 as a possible D gene (5 bases). This CDR3 contains 14 residues. Trimming left V 1 base short and J 5 bases short, with 12 bases between. The CDR3 nucleotides read TGTGCCAGCAGTTTAGGTGGCAGGGTCCACGAGCAGTACTTC. The encoded protein is CASSLGGRVHEQYF.

In this sample, this clonotype turned up a few times. The chain links TRBV6-1 to TRBJ1-2; 9 bases match TRBD1. The germline gives CDR1 MNHNS, CDR2 SASEGT. The CDR3 consists of 13 residues. Germline trimming cut 6 bases from V and 6 bases from J; bases unmatched to any gene: 5. CDR3 sequence (DNA): TGTGCCAGCAGGCTAACAGGGGGCCATGGCTACACCTTC. Translated: CASRLTGGHGYTF.

This clonotype was counted between two and nine times. The chain uses TRBV6-1 and TRBJ1-2; D perhaps matches TRBD1 (6 bases). The CDR3 loop spans 13 amino acids. In germline, CDR1 is MNHNS, CDR2 SASEGT. Trimming shortened V by 5 bases and J by 6 bases, and 13 bases separated the two germline ends. This CDR3 is CASSPRQVDGYTF. CDR3 bases: TGTGCCAGCAGTCCAAGACAGGTTGATGGCTACACCTTC.

The sample holds a few counts of this clonotype. The CDR3 is CASRDPGQGTYEQYF. The CDR3 DNA reads TGTGCCAGCAGAGACCCGGGACAGGGGACGTACGAGCAGTACTTC. This chain links TRBV6-1 with TRBJ2-7, with 10 positions matching TRBD1. Germline CDR1 reads MNHNS; CDR2 reads SASEGT. Losses at the gene ends were 6 bases for V and 4 bases for J; bases not matched to a gene: 9. This CDR3 is built from 15 residues.